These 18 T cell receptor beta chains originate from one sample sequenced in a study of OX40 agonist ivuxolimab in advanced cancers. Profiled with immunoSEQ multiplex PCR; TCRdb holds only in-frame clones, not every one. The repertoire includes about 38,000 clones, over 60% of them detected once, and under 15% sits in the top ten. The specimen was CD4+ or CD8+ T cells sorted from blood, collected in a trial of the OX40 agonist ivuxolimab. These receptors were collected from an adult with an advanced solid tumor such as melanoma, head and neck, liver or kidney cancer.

Here the CDR3 DNA reads TGTGCCATAGGGACTAGCGGTAACAATGAGCAGTTCTTC. It codes for CAIGTSGNNEQFF. The genes are TRBV10-3 and TRBJ2-1; 11 nucleotides line up with TRBD2. CDR1 is ENHRY and CDR2 is SYGVKD in the germline V gene. This CDR3 spans 13 amino acids. V was clipped by 9 bases and J by 5 bases; unmatched bases: 3.

CDR3 protein: CASSRSGGSNTGELFF. The DNA for the CDR3 is TGTGCCAGTAGTAGGTCAGGGGGATCGAACACCGGGGAGCTGTTTTTT. This chain uses TRBV19 with TRBJ2-2; 7 bases fit TRBD1. CDR3 length equals 16 residues. Germline V gene data show CDR1 as LNHDA and CDR2 as SQIVND (reference sequence). The ends lost 4 bases at V and 0 bases at J; junction bases unmatched: 5.

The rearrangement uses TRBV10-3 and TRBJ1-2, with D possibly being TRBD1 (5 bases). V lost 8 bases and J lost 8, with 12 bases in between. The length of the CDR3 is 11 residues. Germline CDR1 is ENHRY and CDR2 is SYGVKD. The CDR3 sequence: CAISGSGGYTF. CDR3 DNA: TGTGCCATCTCGGGGTCAGGGGGCTACACCTTC.

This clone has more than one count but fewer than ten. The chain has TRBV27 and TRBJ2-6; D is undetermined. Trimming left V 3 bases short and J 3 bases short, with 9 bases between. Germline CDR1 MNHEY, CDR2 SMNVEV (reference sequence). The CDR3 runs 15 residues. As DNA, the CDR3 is TGTGCCAGCAGTTTCTGGGGAAGTGGGGCCAACGTCCTGACTTTC. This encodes CASSFWGSGANVLTF.

In nucleotides, the CDR3 is TGTGCCTGGAGGGGAGCTAGCGGGAGTTCCGAGCAGTACTTC. Translation: CAWRGASGSSEQYF. The chain uses TRBV30 and TRBJ2-7, with TRBD2 matching 10 bases. The V gene's germline CDR1 is GTSNPN and CDR2 SVGIG (reference sequence). The trim removed 3 bases at V and 6 bases at J, leaving 8 bases unmatched. The CDR3 has 14 amino acids.

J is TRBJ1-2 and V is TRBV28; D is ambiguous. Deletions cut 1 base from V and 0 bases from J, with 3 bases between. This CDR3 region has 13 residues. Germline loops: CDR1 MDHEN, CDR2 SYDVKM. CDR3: CASSLSANYGYTF. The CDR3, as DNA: TGTGCCAGCAGTTTATCAGCTAACTATGGCTACACCTTC.

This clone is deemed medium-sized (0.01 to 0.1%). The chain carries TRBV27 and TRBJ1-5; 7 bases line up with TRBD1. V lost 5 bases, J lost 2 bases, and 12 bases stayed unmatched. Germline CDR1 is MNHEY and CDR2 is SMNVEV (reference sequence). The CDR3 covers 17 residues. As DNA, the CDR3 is TGTGCCAGCAGTCCTATCCCGACAGGGAGAGGCAATCAGCCCCAGCATTTT. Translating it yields CASSPIPTGRGNQPQHF.

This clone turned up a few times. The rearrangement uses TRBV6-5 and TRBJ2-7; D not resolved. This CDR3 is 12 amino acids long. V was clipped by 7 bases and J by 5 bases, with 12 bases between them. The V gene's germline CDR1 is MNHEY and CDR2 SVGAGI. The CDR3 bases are TGTGCCAGCACCCGAAACGGTAACGAGCAGTACTTC. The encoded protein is CASTRNGNEQYF.

The CDR3 protein is CASTPPGRGNEQFF. CDR3 sequence (DNA): TGTGCCAGCACCCCCCCGGGAAGGGGCAATGAGCAGTTCTTC. The rearrangement joins TRBV2 to TRBJ2-1, with D perhaps matching TRBD1 or TRBD2 (5 bases each). In germline, CDR1 is SNHLY, CDR2 FYNNEI. This CDR3 has 14 residues. V lost 7 bases to trimming and J lost 6 bases, with 16 bases between them.

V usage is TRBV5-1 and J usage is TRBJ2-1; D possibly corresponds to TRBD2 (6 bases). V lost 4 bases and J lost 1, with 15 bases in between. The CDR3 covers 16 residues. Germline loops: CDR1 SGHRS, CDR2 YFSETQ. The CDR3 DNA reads TGCGCCAGCAGCCAGAGCGGGCAACAGTCCTACAATGAGCAGTTCTTC. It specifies CASSQSGQQSYNEQFF. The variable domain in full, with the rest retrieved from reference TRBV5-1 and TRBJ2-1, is KAGVTQTPRYLIKTRGQQVTLSCSPISGHRSVSWYQQTPGQGLQFLFEYFSETQRNKGNFPGRFSGRQFSNSRSEMNVSTLELGDSALYLCASSQSGQQSYNEQFFGPGTRLTVL.

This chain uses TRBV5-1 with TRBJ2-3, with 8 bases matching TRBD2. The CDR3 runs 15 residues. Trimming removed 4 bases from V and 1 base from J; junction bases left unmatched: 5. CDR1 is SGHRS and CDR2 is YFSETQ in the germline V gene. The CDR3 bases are TGCGCCAGCAGCCCTAGCGGGCCGCGCACAGATACGCAGTATTTT. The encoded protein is CASSPSGPRTDTQYF.

CDR3 coding DNA: TGTGCCAGCAGTTACGGCTACGAGCAGTACTTC. It translates to CASSYGYEQYF. The chain recombines TRBV28 with TRBJ2-7; D is unclear. CDR3 length equals 11 residues. The V and J ends lost 4 bases and 3 bases respectively, with 4 bases between them. Germline lookup yields CDR1 MDHEN and CDR2 SYDVKM.

The CDR3 protein is CASSLVRTGVTDTQYF. As DNA, the CDR3 is TGTGCCAGCAGCTTAGTAAGGACAGGGGTCACAGATACGCAGTATTTT. The chain is built from TRBV7-9 and TRBJ2-3, with TRBD1 identical over 9 bases. CDR3 length: 16 amino acids. CDR1 is SEHNR and CDR2 is FQNEAQ in the germline V gene (reference sequence). V lost 1 base, J lost 2 bases, and 4 bases stayed unmatched.

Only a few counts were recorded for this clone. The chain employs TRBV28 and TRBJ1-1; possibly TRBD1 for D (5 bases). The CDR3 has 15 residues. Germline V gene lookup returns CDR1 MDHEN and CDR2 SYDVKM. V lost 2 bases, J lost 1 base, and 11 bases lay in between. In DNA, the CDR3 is TGTGCCAGCAGTTTAGGTGGGGGAAGGAACACTGAAGCTTTCTTT. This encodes CASSLGGGRNTEAFF.

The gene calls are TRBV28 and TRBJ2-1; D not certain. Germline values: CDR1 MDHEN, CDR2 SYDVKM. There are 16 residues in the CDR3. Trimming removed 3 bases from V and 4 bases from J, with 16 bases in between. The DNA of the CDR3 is TGTGCCAGCAGTTTCCCAGGTTACATTTCTTACAATGAGCAGTTCTTC. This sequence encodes CASSFPGYISYNEQFF.

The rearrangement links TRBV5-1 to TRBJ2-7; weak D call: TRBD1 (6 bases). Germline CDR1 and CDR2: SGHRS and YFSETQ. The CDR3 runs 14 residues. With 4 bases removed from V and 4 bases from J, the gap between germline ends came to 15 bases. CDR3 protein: CASSHRDTSYEQYF. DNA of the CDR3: TGCGCCAGCAGCCACAGGGATACCTCATACGAGCAGTACTTC.

The CDR3 DNA follows: TGTGCCAGCTCACCGTCGGGTCTGAACACCGGGGAGCTGTTTTTT. This gives the protein CASSPSGLNTGELFF. This chain joins TRBV18 and TRBJ2-2; no clear D. The germline V gene encodes CDR1 KGHSH and CDR2 LQKENI. This CDR3 comprises 15 residues. Trimming removed 3 bases at V and 1 base at J, with 9 bases between.

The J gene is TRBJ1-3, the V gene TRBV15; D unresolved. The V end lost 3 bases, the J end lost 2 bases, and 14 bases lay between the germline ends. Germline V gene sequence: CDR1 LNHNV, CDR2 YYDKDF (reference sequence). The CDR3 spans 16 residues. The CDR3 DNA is TGTGCCACCAGCAGGACCCCAAGTCAGGCTGGAAACACCATATATTTT. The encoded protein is CATSRTPSQAGNTIYF.